The next 20 T cell receptor beta chains were all read from a single sample in a study of shared clonotypes between healthy human individuals (dated by TCRdb to 2018 to 2020). Library prep was done by the immunoSEQ multiplex PCR assay. The table was pulled from immuneACCESS by TCRdb, which kept in-frame rearrangements only. Such tables lose some clones; where checked, under half of the loss comes from unresolved V genes, and the rest has no known cause. Within this sample are about 2.1 million clones, with just over 90% of them counted one time only. The ten largest account for under 2% of the sample. CD8 naive samples consisted of CD45RO-negative cells that were positively selected for CCR7, yielding a CD45RA+CCR7+ population without TemRA cells. The sequencing input was naive CD8+ T cells from PBMCs. What this sample's cell subset or site label stands for: CD45RA+CCR7+. All receptors derive from a man in his late teens or twenties in good health. Some clones in this sample may be carry-over from other donors' samples.

This rearrangement joins TRBV11-2 to TRBJ2-1; 7 bases map to TRBD2. J gave up 0 bases and V 5 bases, and 4 bases lay outside the gene matches. Germline values: CDR1 SGHAT, CDR2 FQNNGV. The CDR3 loop spans 15 amino acids. The CDR3 coding sequence is TGTGCCAGCAGCCACCGGGGGGACTCCTACAATGAGCAGTTCTTC. Amino acid sequence: CASSHRGDSYNEQFF.

The chain employs TRBV9 and TRBJ1-2; D ambiguous. Trimming took 3 bases from V and 14 from J, leaving 17 bases between them. The CDR3 sequence is 12 residues long. CDR1 SGDLS and CDR2 YYNGEE come from the germline V gene. The CDR3 DNA is TGTGCCAGCAGCGGAGGAGAGTCGGGGTGGACCTTC. This codes for CASSGGESGWTF.

This clone was counted only a few times. At the DNA level, this CDR3 is encoded by other sequences in the same sample as well. This chain joins TRBV18 and TRBJ1-1; no definite D call. Looked up from germline, CDR1 is KGHSH and CDR2 is LQKENI. The CDR3 is 13 amino acids. Trimming left V 3 bases short and J 5 bases short, with 10 bases between. The chain's CDR3 is CASSPTGNTEAFF. The CDR3 region has the DNA TGTGCCAGCTCACCGACGGGGAATACTGAAGCTTTCTTT.

V gene TRBV28 combines with J gene TRBJ1-5; a weak D match, TRBD1 (5 bases). The CDR3 consists of 15 residues. V was cut by 2 bases and J by 3 bases, with 11 bases left in between. Per germline, CDR1 MDHEN and CDR2 SYDVKM. CDR3 sequence reads: CASSLDDSYNQPQHF. The CDR3 DNA follows: TGTGCCAGCAGTTTAGATGACAGCTACAATCAGCCCCAGCATTTT.

On this clone: The sample contains more than one DNA sequence encoding this CDR3. The genes are TRBV5-8 and TRBJ2-7, with a tentative D call TRBD1 (5 bases). The CDR3 loop spans 13 amino acids. V was clipped by 1 base and J by 4 bases, with 9 bases between them. Per the germline V gene, CDR1 is SGHTS and CDR2 is YDEGEE. The CDR3 nucleotides read TGTGCCAGCAGCTTGCAAGGGGCTTACGAGCAGTACTTC. Amino acids: CASSLQGAYEQYF.

The J gene is TRBJ1-1, the V gene TRBV6-6; D unresolved. Trimming shortened V by 4 bases and J by 3 bases, and 15 bases separated the two germline ends. The V gene's germline CDR1 is MNHNY and CDR2 SVGAGI (reference sequence). CDR3 length: 15 residues. CDR3 nucleotide sequence: TGTGCCAGCAGTTGGATTCCTATCGGGGACACTGAAGCTTTCTTT. The encoded protein is CASSWIPIGDTEAFF.

The CDR3 loop reads CASSETRGEGGNEQFF. The CDR3 coding sequence is TGTGCCAGCAGCGAAACCCGGGGAGAGGGCGGGAATGAGCAGTTCTTC. This rearrangement joins TRBV9 to TRBJ2-1; D is possibly TRBD2 (5 bases). Trimming removed 3 bases from V and 7 bases from J, with 20 bases in between. Germline assignment: CDR1 SGDLS and CDR2 YYNGEE. The CDR3 totals 16 residues.

The rearrangement joins TRBV13 to TRBJ2-3, with 8 bases lining up with TRBD2. This CDR3 has 16 amino acids. V lost 4 bases to trimming and J lost 4 bases; unmatched junction nucleotides: 10. From germline, CDR1 is PRHDT and CDR2 FYEKMQ (reference sequence). Here the CDR3 DNA reads TGTGCCAGCAGCTCCTGGACTAGCTTCGGTGCAGATACGCAGTATTTT. It translates to CASSSWTSFGADTQYF.

This sequence joins TRBV19 and TRBJ2-1; D is undetermined. The germline CDR1 and CDR2 sequences are LNHDA and SQIVND (reference sequence). V lost 1 base to trimming and J lost 4 bases, with 11 bases between them. The CDR3 consists of 15 residues. In DNA, the CDR3 is TGTGCCAGTAGTATAGGCCCCTCTGGATACAATGAGCAGTTCTTC. This translates into CASSIGPSGYNEQFF.

This chain links TRBV4-2 with TRBJ1-1, with TRBD1 matching over 7 bases. This CDR3 has 14 residues. Germline trimming cut 4 bases from V and 6 bases from J; bases unmatched to any gene: 8. Germline lookup yields CDR1 LGHNA and CDR2 YNFKEQ. The CDR3 bases are TGTGCCAGCAGCCGAACAGGGGCCGACGCTGAAGCTTTCTTT. Translation: CASSRTGADAEAFF.

The chain joins TRBV13 to TRBJ2-1; 7 nucleotides agree with TRBD2. With V trimmed by 4 bases and J by 4 bases, 7 bases remained unmatched. The germline CDR1 and CDR2 sequences are PRHDT and FYEKMQ (reference sequence). CDR3 size: 15 residues. CDR3 amino acids: CASSYYGGSYNEQFF. The CDR3 DNA is TGTGCCAGCAGCTACTACGGGGGGTCGTACAATGAGCAGTTCTTC.

The chain has TRBV4-2 and TRBJ1-1; 7 nucleotides match TRBD1. Per the germline V gene, CDR1 is LGHNA and CDR2 is YNFKEQ. The CDR3 has 12 residues. V trimming: 4 bases; J trimming: 5 bases; junction bases outside the gene matches: 1. The CDR3 DNA follows: TGTGCCAGCAGCCCCAGGGGGACTGAAGCTTTCTTT. Its protein is CASSPRGTEAFF.

The CDR3 DNA is TGTGCCAGCAGTTCCTCCCATGGACAGGATCCCAATGGCTACACCTTC. Translated, it gives CASSSSHGQDPNGYTF. The chain uses TRBV27 and TRBJ1-2; 7 bases match TRBD1. Trimming removed 4 bases from V and 6 bases from J; junction bases left unmatched: 14. CDR1 and CDR2 from the germline V gene are MNHEY and SMNVEV (reference sequence). This CDR3 comprises 16 residues.

The chain combines TRBV2 with TRBJ2-7; TRBD1 might be the D (6 bases). V was cut by 8 bases and J by 6 bases, with 14 bases left in between. The CDR3 runs to 12 residues. CDR1 is SNHLY, CDR2 FYNNEI, per germline. This CDR3 reads CASGGQRGEQYF. CDR3 DNA: TGTGCCAGCGGAGGACAGCGCGGCGAGCAGTACTTC.

The V call is TRBV19, the J call TRBJ2-1; a possible D gene is TRBD2 (5 bases). The CDR3 has 15 residues. Germline V CDR1 and CDR2: LNHDA, SQIVND (reference sequence). Between the trimmed V and J ends, which lost 7 bases and 2 bases, there was a span of 15 bases. Here the CDR3 DNA reads TGTGCCAGTACCTCCGGACTTTTTCCCTACAATGAGCAGTTCTTC. Amino acids: CASTSGLFPYNEQFF.

The chain links TRBV4-1 to TRBJ2-7, with 8 bases aligning to TRBD1. CDR1 MGHRA and CDR2 YSYEKL come from the germline V gene. V trimming: 5 bases; J trimming: 0 bases; junction bases outside the gene matches: 6. CDR3 length: 15 residues. The CDR3, as DNA: TGCGCCAGCAGCTTCGAACAGGGGGGCTCCTACGAGCAGTACTTC. Amino acids: CASSFEQGGSYEQYF.

The chain uses TRBV29-1 and TRBJ1-4; perhaps TRBD1 as D (5 bases). The CDR3 runs to 16 residues. Looked up from germline, CDR1 is SQVTM and CDR2 is ANQGSEA. Trimming took 1 base from V and 1 from J, leaving 13 bases between them. CDR3 sequence reads: CSVEVLGARTNEKLFF. The CDR3 DNA reads TGCAGCGTTGAAGTATTAGGGGCAAGAACTAATGAAAAACTGTTTTTT.

Note on this clone: This CDR3 is also generated by other DNA sequences in the sample. The chain employs TRBV27 and TRBJ1-5, with D uncertain. Per the germline V gene, CDR1 is MNHEY and CDR2 is SMNVEV (reference sequence). The CDR3 contains 14 residues. V was cut by 3 bases and J by 0 bases, with 6 bases left in between. The DNA of the CDR3 is TGTGCCAGCAGTTTCGTGGGTAGCAATCAGCCCCAGCATTTT. Protein sequence: CASSFVGSNQPQHF.

On this clone itself: This specimen includes other DNA sequences encoding the same CDR3. The genes are TRBV5-6 and TRBJ2-2, with unresolved D. The V gene's germline CDR1 is SGHDT and CDR2 YYEEEE. CDR3 size: 11 residues. V was cut by 6 bases and J by 7 bases, with 7 bases left in between. The CDR3 nucleotides read TGTGCCAGCACCCTGGGCGGGGAGCTGTTTTTT. Its protein is CASTLGGELFF.

This clone was counted a single time. V gene TRBV6-1 combines with J gene TRBJ1-4, with a weak D call TRBD1 (6 bases). Germline V gives CDR1 MNHNS, CDR2 SASEGT. V was trimmed by 1 base and J by 7 bases, leaving 10 bases between them. The CDR3 consists of 14 residues. The CDR3 DNA reads as TGTGCCAGCAGTGAAGTGGGGGGCATTGAAAAACTGTTTTTT. It codes for CASSEVGGIEKLFF.